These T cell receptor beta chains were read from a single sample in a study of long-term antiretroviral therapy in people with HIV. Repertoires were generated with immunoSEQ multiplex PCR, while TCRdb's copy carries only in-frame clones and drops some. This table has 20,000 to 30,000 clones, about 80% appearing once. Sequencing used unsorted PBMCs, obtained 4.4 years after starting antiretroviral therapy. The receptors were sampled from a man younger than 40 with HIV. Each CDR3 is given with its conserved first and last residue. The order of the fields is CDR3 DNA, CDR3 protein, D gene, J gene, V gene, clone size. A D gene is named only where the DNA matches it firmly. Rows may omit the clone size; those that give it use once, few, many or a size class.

TGTGCCAGCAGCGTAGGGCAGGCTTCCTACGAGCAGTACTTC	CASSVGQASYEQYF	NA	TRBJ2-7	TRBV9	NA
TGTGCCAGCAGCCCCCGGGAAAGAAGTTACACAGATACGCAGTATTTT	CASSPRERSYTDTQYF	NA	TRBJ2-3	TRBV9	NA
TGTGCCAGCAGTCCGCCGGGGGAGTGGCTCAATGAGCAGTTCTTC	CASSPPGEWLNEQFF	NA	TRBJ2-1	TRBV28	NA
TGTGCCAGCAGTGAAACGCAGGGAACCTACAATGAGCAGTTCTTC	CASSETQGTYNEQFF	NA	TRBJ2-1	TRBV6-1	NA
TGTGCCAGCAGTTACTCACAGGGAAACACCTACGAGCAGTACTTC	CASSYSQGNTYEQYF	NA	TRBJ2-7	TRBV6-5	NA
TGTGCCAGCAGACGGACAGGGGGGATCGGGGAGCTGTTTTTT	CASRRTGGIGELFF	TRBD1	TRBJ2-2	TRBV6-5	NA
TGTGCCAGCAGTGCGCGGGGGCTTGTTACAGATACGCAGTATTTT	CASSARGLVTDTQYF	NA	TRBJ2-3	TRBV25-1	NA
TGTGCCAGTAGGAGAACCCGGACAGCAGAGTTCACAGATACGCAGTATTTT	CASRRTRTAEFTDTQYF	NA	TRBJ2-3	TRBV19	NA
TGCAGTGTTGGTGAAGCTTTCTTT	CSVGEAFF	NA	TRBJ1-1	TRBV20-1	NA
TGTGCCAGTAGCAACAGGGGAAGCGAACAGTACTTC	CASSNRGSEQYF	TRBD1	TRBJ2-7	TRBV19	NA
TGTGCCAGCAGTTACTCGGGGGAATCCGGGGAGCTGTTTTTT	CASSYSGESGELFF	NA	TRBJ2-2	TRBV6-5	few
TGTGCCAGCAGTTACTCGACCAGGGGGCTCTACGAGCAGTACTTC	CASSYSTRGLYEQYF	TRBD1	TRBJ2-7	TRBV6-5	few
TGTGCCAGCAGTGTCCAGGCCCCTGGCGAGCAGTACTTC	CASSVQAPGEQYF	NA	TRBJ2-7	TRBV6-1	NA
TGTGCCAGCAGTTTAAGTGTGGGCACTGAAGCTTTCTTT	CASSLSVGTEAFF	NA	TRBJ1-1	TRBV27	NA
TGTGCCAGCAGCGTAGTTCCGGGGGGCACTGAAGCTTTCTTT	CASSVVPGGTEAFF	NA	TRBJ1-1	TRBV9	NA
TGTGCCAGCCACCGGGAGTTGGCGGACTCACCCCTCCACTTT	CASHRELADSPLHF	NA	TRBJ1-6	TRBV11-3	NA
TGTGCCAGCAGTGGACTCTCCTATGGCTACACCTTC	CASSGLSYGYTF	NA	TRBJ1-2	TRBV28	few
TGTGCCAGCAGCCAGGGGGACAGGACAACTAATGAAAAACTGTTTTTT	CASSQGDRTTNEKLFF	TRBD1	TRBJ1-4	TRBV4-2	NA
TGTGCCAGCAGTTACTATCCGGGACAGCCAAATGAAAAACTGTTTTTT	CASSYYPGQPNEKLFF	TRBD1	TRBJ1-4	TRBV6-6	few
TGTGCCAGCTACAGTAGCAGGCCCTCGAACACTGAAGCTTTCTTT	CASYSSRPSNTEAFF	NA	TRBJ1-1	TRBV18	once
TGTGCCAGCAGTTCCAGGGGGGATCAGCCCCAGCATTTT	CASSSRGDQPQHF	TRBD1	TRBJ1-5	TRBV6-5	NA
TGTGCCAGCACCCCGCTGGGAAACACTGAAGCTTTCTTT	CASTPLGNTEAFF	NA	TRBJ1-1	TRBV6-1	NA
TGTGCCAGCACCGGGACTAGCGGTTACGAGCAGTACTTC	CASTGTSGYEQYF	TRBD2	TRBJ2-7	TRBV2	NA
TGTGCCAGCAGCGTGAGTGGCACAGATACGCAGTATTTT	CASSVSGTDTQYF	NA	TRBJ2-3	TRBV9	NA
TGTGCCAGCAGCGTAGCTGACGGACGCTACAATGAGCAGTTCTTC	CASSVADGRYNEQFF	NA	TRBJ2-1	TRBV9	NA
TGCGCCAGCAGCCAAGATGGGGGTAGCGGGATTTTCTCCTACAATGAGCAGTTCTTC	CASSQDGGSGIFSYNEQFF	TRBD2	TRBJ2-1	TRBV4-1	NA
TGTGCCAGCAGTTGGGGGCGGGCGTCGAACACCGGGGAGCTGTTTTTT	CASSWGRASNTGELFF	NA	TRBJ2-2	TRBV27	large
TGCGCCAGCAGCCCAGTGGGCACAGGGAACACCGGGGAGCTGTTTTTT	CASSPVGTGNTGELFF	NA	TRBJ2-2	TRBV4-1	once
TGTGCCAGCAGCGTAGAAGGATTTGGCACCGGGGAGCTGTTTTTT	CASSVEGFGTGELFF	NA	TRBJ2-2	TRBV9	NA
TGTGCCAGCAGCCTGAGCAGCGGGACGACCTACAATGAGCAGTTCTTC	CASSLSSGTTYNEQFF	TRBD2	TRBJ2-1	TRBV5-5	NA
TGTGCCAGCAGCTCAACAGGGAGCGGTGAGCAGTTCTTC	CASSSTGSGEQFF	NA	TRBJ2-1	TRBV7-3	NA
TGTGCCAGCAGCCGTGGACGATACTCCCCATCGACTAATGAAAAACTGTTTTTT	CASSRGRYSPSTNEKLFF	NA	TRBJ1-4	TRBV7-8	NA
TGTGCCAGTAGTAGCTACCCATTTTCCTACGAGCAGTACTTC	CASSSYPFSYEQYF	NA	TRBJ2-7	TRBV19	NA
TGTGCCAGCAGCTCACAGGGGGCTATGTGGGGAGATACGCAGTATTTT	CASSSQGAMWGDTQYF	TRBD1	TRBJ2-3	TRBV7-9	NA
TGTGCCAGCAGTTTGGGCAGGGGTTTGACAGATACGCAGTATTTT	CASSLGRGLTDTQYF	NA	TRBJ2-3	TRBV27	NA
TGTGCCAGCAGCACCAGGTCGCGACAGGAGAACACTGAAGCTTTCTTT	CASSTRSRQENTEAFF	NA	TRBJ1-1	TRBV7-9	few
TGTGCCAGCAGCTTAGTAAGGGAGCGAGAAAAACTGTTTTTT	CASSLVREREKLFF	NA	TRBJ1-4	TRBV7-9	NA
TGTGCCAGCAGCTTAGAGGGAAGGCAGCCCCAGCATTTT	CASSLEGRQPQHF	NA	TRBJ1-5	TRBV7-2	NA
TGTGCTAGTGGTTTGGACACCCCTATGGGGGGTGGCGATACGCAGTATTTT	CASGLDTPMGGGDTQYF	NA	TRBJ2-3	TRBV12-5	NA
TGCGCCAGCAGCTTGACATGGGATTACACCGGGGAGCTGTTTTTT	CASSLTWDYTGELFF	NA	TRBJ2-2	TRBV5-1	NA
TGTGCCAGCAGCTCCCCCGGGACAGGGAGAGGAGAGACCCAGTACTTC	CASSSPGTGRGETQYF	TRBD1	TRBJ2-5	TRBV7-9	NA
TGTGCCAGTACAGAGACAGGGTACAACTATGGCTACACCTTC	CASTETGYNYGYTF	TRBD1	TRBJ1-2	TRBV19	NA
TGTGCCAGCAGCTTTCGGGACCCTCAGTATTTT	CASSFRDPQYF	NA	TRBJ2-3	TRBV7-2	NA
TGTGCCAGTAGTATAGTAGCAGCTACTGAAGCTTTCTTT	CASSIVAATEAFF	NA	TRBJ1-1	TRBV19	NA
TGTGCCAGCAGCGTATCTAGCGGGAGGGGAGAGACCCAGTACTTC	CASSVSSGRGETQYF	TRBD2	TRBJ2-5	TRBV13	NA
TGTGCCATCAGGACTAGCGGGAGGGAGAACACCGGGGAGCTGTTTTTT	CAIRTSGRENTGELFF	TRBD2	TRBJ2-2	TRBV10-3	NA
TGCGCCAGCAGCTACGGGTCAGGCTCACCCCTCCACTTT	CASSYGSGSPLHF	NA	TRBJ1-6	TRBV5-1	few
TGTGCCAGCAGTTTGAGGACAGGATTAAACACCGGGGAGCTGTTTTTT	CASSLRTGLNTGELFF	TRBD1	TRBJ2-2	TRBV28	NA